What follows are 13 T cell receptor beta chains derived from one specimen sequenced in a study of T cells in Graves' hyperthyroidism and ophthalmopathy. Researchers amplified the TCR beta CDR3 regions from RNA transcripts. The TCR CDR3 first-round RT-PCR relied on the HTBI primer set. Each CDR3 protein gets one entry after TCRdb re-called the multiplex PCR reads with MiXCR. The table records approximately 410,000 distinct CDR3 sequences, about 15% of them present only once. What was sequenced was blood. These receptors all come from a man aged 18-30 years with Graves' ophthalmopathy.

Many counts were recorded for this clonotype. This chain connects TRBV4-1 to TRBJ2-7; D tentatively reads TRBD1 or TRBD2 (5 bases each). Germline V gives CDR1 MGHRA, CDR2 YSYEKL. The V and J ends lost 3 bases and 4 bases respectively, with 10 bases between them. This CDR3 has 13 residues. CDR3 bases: TGCGCCAGCAGCCAGATCGGGGCTTACGAGCAGTACTTC. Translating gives CASSQIGAYEQYF.

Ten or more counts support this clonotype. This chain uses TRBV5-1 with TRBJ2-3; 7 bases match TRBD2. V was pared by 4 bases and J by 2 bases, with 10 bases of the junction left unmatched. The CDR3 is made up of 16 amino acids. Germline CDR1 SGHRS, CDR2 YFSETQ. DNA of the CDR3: TGCGCCAGCAGCCTCTTAGCGGGTTCCTCCACAGATACGCAGTATTTT. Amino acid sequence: CASSLLAGSSTDTQYF.

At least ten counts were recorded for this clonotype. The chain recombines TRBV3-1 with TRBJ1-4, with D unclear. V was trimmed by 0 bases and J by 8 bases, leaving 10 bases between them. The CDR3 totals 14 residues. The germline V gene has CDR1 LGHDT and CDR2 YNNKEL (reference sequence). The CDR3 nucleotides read TGTGCCAGCAGCCAAGAAAGGCCTGGGGAAAAACTGTTTTTT. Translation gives CASSQERPGEKLFF.

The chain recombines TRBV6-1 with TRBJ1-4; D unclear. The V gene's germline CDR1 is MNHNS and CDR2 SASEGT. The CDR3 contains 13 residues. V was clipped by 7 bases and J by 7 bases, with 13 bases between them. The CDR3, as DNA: TGTGCCAGCATACGAGGATTTGGTGAAAAACTGTTTTTT. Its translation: CASIRGFGEKLFF.

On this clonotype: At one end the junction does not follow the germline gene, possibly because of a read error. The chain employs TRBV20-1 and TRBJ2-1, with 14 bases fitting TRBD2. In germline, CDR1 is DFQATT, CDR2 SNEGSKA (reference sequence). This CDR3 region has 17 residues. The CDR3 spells CSAGDPIGLAGGYEQFF. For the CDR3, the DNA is TGCAGTGCTGGAGACCCCATAGGACTAGCGGGAGGCTATGAGCAGTTCTTC.

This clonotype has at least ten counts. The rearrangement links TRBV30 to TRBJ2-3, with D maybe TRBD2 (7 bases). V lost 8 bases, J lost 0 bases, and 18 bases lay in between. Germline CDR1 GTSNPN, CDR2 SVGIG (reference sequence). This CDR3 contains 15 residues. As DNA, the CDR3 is TGTGCCGGAGAATTTGGGGGGGCCAGCACAGATACGCAGTATTTT. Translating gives CAGEFGGASTDTQYF.

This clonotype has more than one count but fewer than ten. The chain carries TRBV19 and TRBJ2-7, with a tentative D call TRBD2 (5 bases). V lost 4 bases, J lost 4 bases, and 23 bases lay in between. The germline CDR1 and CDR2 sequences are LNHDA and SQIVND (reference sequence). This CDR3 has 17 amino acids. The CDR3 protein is CASSTGVVDGGFYEQYF. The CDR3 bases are TGTGCCAGTAGTACCGGGGTGGTTGACGGTGGATTTTACGAGCAGTACTTC.

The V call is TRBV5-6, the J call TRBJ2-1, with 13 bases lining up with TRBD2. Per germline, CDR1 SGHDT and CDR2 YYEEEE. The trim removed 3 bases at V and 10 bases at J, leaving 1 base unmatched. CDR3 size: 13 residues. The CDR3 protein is CASSWTSGGEQFF. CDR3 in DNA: TGTGCCAGCAGCTGGACTAGCGGGGGCGAGCAGTTCTTC.

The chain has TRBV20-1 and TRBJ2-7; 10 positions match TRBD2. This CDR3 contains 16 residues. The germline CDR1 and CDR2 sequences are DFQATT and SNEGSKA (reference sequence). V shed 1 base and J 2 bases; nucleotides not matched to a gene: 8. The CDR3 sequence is CSARVGSGGLTYEQYF. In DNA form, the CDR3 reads TGCAGTGCTAGAGTCGGTAGCGGGGGGCTCACCTACGAGCAGTACTTC.

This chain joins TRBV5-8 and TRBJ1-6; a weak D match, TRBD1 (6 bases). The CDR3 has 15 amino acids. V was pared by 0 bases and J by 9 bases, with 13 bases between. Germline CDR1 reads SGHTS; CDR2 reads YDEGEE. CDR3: CASSLGQEFGSPLHF. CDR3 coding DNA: TGTGCCAGCAGCTTGGGACAGGAGTTTGGTTCACCCCTCCACTTT.

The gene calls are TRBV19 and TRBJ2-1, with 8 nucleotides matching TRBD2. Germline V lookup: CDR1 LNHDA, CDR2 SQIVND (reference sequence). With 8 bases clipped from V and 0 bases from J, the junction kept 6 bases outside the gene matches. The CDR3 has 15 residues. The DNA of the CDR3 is TGTGCCAGTCGGGGGGGGCTAAGCTCCTACAATGAGCAGTTCTTC. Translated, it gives CASRGGLSSYNEQFF. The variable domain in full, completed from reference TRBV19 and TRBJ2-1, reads DGGITQSPKYLFRKEGQNVTLSCEQNLNHDAMYWYRQDPGQGLRLIYYSQIVNDFQKGDIAEGYSVSREKKESFPLTVTSAQKNPTAFYLCASRGGLSSYNEQFFGPGTRLTVL.

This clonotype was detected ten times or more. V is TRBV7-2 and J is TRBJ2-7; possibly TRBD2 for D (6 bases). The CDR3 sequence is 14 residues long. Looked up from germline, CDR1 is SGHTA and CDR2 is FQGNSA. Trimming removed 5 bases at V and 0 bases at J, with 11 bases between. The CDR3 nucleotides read TGTGCCAGCAGCCTAACTAGCCCCTCCTACGAGCAGTACTTC. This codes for CASSLTSPSYEQYF.

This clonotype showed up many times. The CDR3 DNA follows: TGTGCCAGCAGACACCCGGGACTAGCGGAAACCTACGAGCAGTACTTC. It codes for CASRHPGLAETYEQYF. V usage is TRBV6-2 or TRBV6-3 and J usage is TRBJ2-7; 11 positions agree with TRBD2. CDR3 length: 16 amino acids. Germline loops: CDR1 MNHEY, CDR2 SVGEGT. V lost 6 bases to trimming and J lost 2 bases; unmatched junction nucleotides: 9.